This T cell receptor (beta chain) was profiled in a study of cytomegalovirus exposure and HLA in healthy donors listed by TCRdb under 2017. Describing the broader study: According to a later analysis, one platform produced both the 110 or so validation repertoires and the roughly 660 repertoires of the first cohort. To predict cytomegalovirus infection status, the study combined high-throughput TCR immunosequencing, statistical association of individual TCRs with disease status, and machine learning. The aim of the study was to test whether cataloging public T cell receptors could identify signatures of past pathogen exposure. In addition to the first cohort of 666 subjects, a separate validation cohort of about 120 different subjects was used.

Comments on this clone: Its specific antigen is unknown. Base qualities are not recorded, but no much larger clone differs from it by a single base.

The investigation overall reported the following: In vitro tests confirmed that a few of the cytomegalovirus-associated TCR beta chains recognize cytomegalovirus antigens. The study listed 170 or so TCR beta chains as associated with cytomegalovirus. Across donors, most TCR sequences were observed very rarely, whereas some public TCRs were present in many individuals. Subsequent analysis determined that TCRs grouped into clusters in the first cohort also showed a tendency toward co-occurrence across the approximately 110 validation repertoires, and about 93% of cluster scores exceeded 0. The validation cohort had no HLA typing available for a later analysis, so co-occurrence within that cohort was assessed over all 120 or so repertoires. The classifier was reported to diagnose cytomegalovirus status with high specificity and sensitivity in both the original and validation cohorts. According to the authors, the approach could potentially be generalized to other disease states and immunological phenotypes.

V has 5 bases trimmed and J has 6 bases trimmed; junction bases matching no gene number 14. For CDR1 and CDR2, the germline V gene (reference sequence) lists LNHDA and SQIVND. The CDR3 runs 16 residues from the cysteine to the phenylalanine. Only CDR3 DNA remains: 48 bases, in frame from the first base. Separate from the approximately 670-subject first cohort, the validation cohort of 90 to 150 subjects was the group to which the donors belonged. Library preparation employed the immunoSEQ multiplex PCR assay. In the paper's pipeline: To diagnose cytomegalovirus status from the catalog of TCR beta chain sequences, a statistical classification framework was built. TCRdb re-hosts the immuneACCESS table, in-frame sequences only. Its copies lack some clones; in the studies checked, an unresolved V gene accounts for under half of them, and the cause for the rest is not known. That table furnishes V, J and clone size, whereas the DNA furnished D and trimming. This sample gives approximately 76,000 clones in total; 85% to 95% of them show up just once. The leading ten clones occupy less than 2.5% of the sample.

Sequenced: PBMCs. Rearrangement joined TRBV19 to TRBJ2-7, with 9 junctional bases fitting TRBD2. This sequence originates from a woman aged 18-29 years in good health and CMV-seronegative. In nucleotides, the sequence is TGTGCCAGTAGTCCCTCGGGGATAGCGGGAGTACTCGAGCAGTACTTC. It specifies CASSPSGIAGVLEQYF.